The present T cell receptor beta chain was sequenced within a study of cytomegalovirus exposure and HLA in healthy donors. Findings and limits, study-wide: A later analysis linked some 17,000 TCR beta sequences to HLA alleles at 0.05 false discovery rate. The classifier, whose performance was assessed in both the original and validation cohorts, reportedly diagnosed cytomegalovirus status with high specificity and sensitivity.

In its sample, this clone was seen a few times. Its antigen is unidentified. The ends were cut back, 5 bases at V and 0 bases at J, with 11 bases in the middle. This CDR3 is 15 amino acids long. Germline values: CDR1 SEHNR, CDR2 FQNEAQ (reference sequence). With 60 Vbeta and 13 Jbeta primers, the PCR was carried out. The protocol was immunoSEQ multiplex PCR, while the TCRdb copy is restricted to in-frame clones and leaves out a portion. Of about 57,000 clones in the sample, approximately 80% were seen once. The sequencing sample was made of PBMCs. The chain combines TRBV7-9 with TRBJ1-3; D may be TRBD1 (5 bases). The clonotype originates from a male donor in good health and CMV-seronegative. CDR3 sequence: CASSRGGGSGNTIYF. The CDR3 DNA reads TGTGCCAGCAGCCGCGGCGGGGGCTCTGGAAACACCATATATTTT.